The 18 T cell receptor beta chains below all came from one sample that was sequenced in a study of T cell responses to AZD1222 COVID-19 vaccine. Profiled with immunoSEQ multiplex PCR; TCRdb holds only in-frame clones, not every one. In the table there are 150,000 to 200,000 clones, approximately 92% of which are singletons. Material: peripheral blood, obtained 28 days after the second dose of the MenACWY control vaccine. The receptors originated from an adult who received the MenACWY meningococcal vaccine as a control.

The genes are TRBV5-1 and TRBJ1-2; a possible D gene is TRBD1 (5 bases). The CDR3 sequence is 14 residues long. V was shortened by 5 bases and J by 0 bases, with 11 bases between the two germline ends. Germline loops: CDR1 SGHRS, CDR2 YFSETQ. CDR3 amino acids: CASRLTASNYGYTF. In nucleotides, the CDR3 is TGCGCCAGCAGGTTGACAGCCTCTAACTATGGCTACACCTTC. The complete variable domain, with remaining parts taken from reference TRBV5-1 and TRBJ1-2, reads KAGVTQTPRYLIKTRGQQVTLSCSPISGHRSVSWYQQTPGQGLQFLFEYFSETQRNKGNFPGRFSGRQFSNSRSEMNVSTLELGDSALYLCASRLTASNYGYTFGSGTRLTVV.

The rearrangement uses TRBV7-8 and TRBJ2-2; 12 bases are a match to TRBD2. V shed 4 bases and J 6 bases; nucleotides not matched to a gene: 6. CDR3 length: 16 residues. Germline V gene sequence: CDR1 SGHVS, CDR2 FQNEAQ. CDR3 sequence (DNA): TGTGCCAGCAGCTCGAGACTAGCGGGGGCCTCCGGGGAGCTGTTTTTT. It translates to CASSSRLAGASGELFF.

The V and J genes are TRBV3-1 (or the pseudogene TRBV3-2) and TRBJ1-1, with D tentatively TRBD1 (6 bases). Germline lookup yields CDR1 LGHDT and CDR2 YNNKEL (reference sequence). The CDR3 is 14 amino acids. With 8 bases removed from V and 4 bases from J, the gap between germline ends came to 17 bases. CDR3 sequence: CASSRKTGGTEAFF. Written as DNA, the CDR3 is TGTGCCAGCTCACGGAAGACAGGCGGCACTGAAGCTTTCTTT.

The chain recombines TRBV7-3 with TRBJ1-1; no clear D gene. The CDR3 length is 16 residues. The germline V gene has CDR1 SGHTA and CDR2 FQGTGA. Trimming took 4 bases from V and 5 from J, leaving 20 bases between them. This CDR3 is CASSSYGEKRGTEAFF. Here the CDR3 DNA reads TGTGCCAGCAGCTCGTACGGTGAGAAGCGAGGGACTGAAGCTTTCTTT.

The rearrangement uses TRBV14 and TRBJ2-1; 7 nucleotides line up with TRBD2. The CDR3 runs 14 residues. Germline loops: CDR1 SGHDN, CDR2 FVKESK. V lost 4 bases to trimming and J lost 4 bases; unmatched junction nucleotides: 4. The CDR3 is CASSLSGAYNEQFF. The CDR3 DNA follows: TGTGCCAGCAGCCTGAGCGGGGCTTACAATGAGCAGTTCTTC.

The V and J genes are TRBV5-6 and TRBJ2-7; D gene unclear. The CDR3 consists of 13 residues. CDR1 is SGHDT and CDR2 is YYEEEE in the germline V gene. Trimming removed 3 bases from V and 3 bases from J, with 10 bases in between. CDR3 nucleotide sequence: TGTGCCAGCAGCTCCCCTTTGGGCTACGAGCAGTACTTC. Amino acids: CASSSPLGYEQYF.

The genes are TRBV30 and TRBJ2-2; D gene uncertain. V was trimmed by 0 bases and J by 3 bases, leaving 11 bases between them. The V gene's germline CDR1 is GTSNPN and CDR2 SVGIG (reference sequence). The CDR3 is 15 residues long. DNA of the CDR3: TGTGCCTGGAGTGTCAGGTCGTGGTACACCGGGGAGCTGTTTTTT. Translation: CAWSVRSWYTGELFF.

The chain has TRBV6-4 and TRBJ1-1; 7 nucleotides align to TRBD1. The CDR3 runs to 14 residues. The germline V gene has CDR1 MRHNA and CDR2 SNTAGT. With 6 bases clipped from V and 1 base from J, the junction kept 5 bases outside the gene matches. CDR3 in amino acids: CASRSGTANTEAFF. The CDR3 DNA reads TGTGCCAGCAGGAGTGGGACAGCGAACACTGAAGCTTTCTTT.

This chain joins TRBV5-1 and TRBJ1-1; no clear D. Per the germline V gene, CDR1 is SGHRS and CDR2 is YFSETQ. The length of the CDR3 is 17 residues. V was trimmed by 6 bases and J by 3 bases, leaving 24 bases between them. The CDR3 DNA follows: TGCGCCAGCAACTCGGGCTTAACAGCGGGTGTTGACACTGAAGCTTTCTTT. Protein sequence: CASNSGLTAGVDTEAFF.

This chain links TRBV3-1 (or the pseudogene TRBV3-2) with TRBJ1-1, with 8 bases that match TRBD1. Trimming removed 5 bases from V and 1 base from J; junction bases left unmatched: 12. From germline, CDR1 is LGHDT and CDR2 YNNKEL (reference sequence). The CDR3 runs 17 residues. CDR3 coding DNA: TGTGCCAGCAGCACTCGACAGGGGCTGCCCCAGAACACTGAAGCTTTCTTT. Its protein is CASSTRQGLPQNTEAFF.

This clone appeared once. The chain uses TRBV3-1 (or the pseudogene TRBV3-2) and TRBJ2-5; the D gene is possibly TRBD2 (5 bases). CDR3 length: 14 amino acids. Trimming took off 1 base at V and 5 bases at J, with 11 bases between the two ends. The germline CDR1 and CDR2 sequences are LGHDT and YNNKEL (reference sequence). The CDR3 sequence is CASSQGWRGETQYF. CDR3 in DNA: TGTGCCAGCAGCCAAGGATGGAGAGGGGAGACCCAGTACTTC.

The chain recombines TRBV5-1 with TRBJ2-5; D uncertain. Trimming pared 2 bases from V and 2 bases from J, leaving 7 bases between. Germline V gene data show CDR1 as SGHRS and CDR2 as YFSETQ. The CDR3 contains 13 residues. The CDR3 spells CASSLGPQETQYF. The CDR3 DNA reads as TGCGCCAGCAGCTTAGGCCCTCAAGAGACCCAGTACTTC.

The V gene is TRBV5-5, the J gene TRBJ1-3; D uncertain. V lost 0 bases and J lost 0, with 13 bases in between. The CDR3 consists of 17 residues. The germline V gene encodes CDR1 SGHKS and CDR2 YYEKEE (reference sequence). The CDR3 DNA is TGTGCCAGCAGCTTGGCCGATTGGCCAAACTCTGGAAACACCATATATTTT. Amino acids: CASSLADWPNSGNTIYF.

The genes are TRBV29-1 and TRBJ2-2; 8 bases line up with TRBD2. From germline, CDR1 is SQVTM and CDR2 ANQGSEA. CDR3 length equals 16 residues. Germline trimming cut 4 bases from V and 4 bases from J; bases unmatched to any gene: 11. As DNA, the CDR3 is TGCAGCGTTGGACTAACTAGCGGCAGCACCACCGGGGAGCTGTTTTTT. This sequence encodes CSVGLTSGSTTGELFF.

This chain uses TRBV3-1 (or the pseudogene TRBV3-2) with TRBJ1-6; 7 positions agree with TRBD1. The germline V gene encodes CDR1 LGHDT and CDR2 YNNKEL (reference sequence). J gave up 6 bases and V 6 bases, and 11 bases lay outside the gene matches. The CDR3 sequence is 16 residues long. This CDR3 reads CASRPGTAMANSPLHF. CDR3 bases: TGTGCCAGCAGACCCGGGACAGCGATGGCTAATTCACCCCTCCACTTT.

This clone was found a few times. V gene TRBV7-6 combines with J gene TRBJ1-4; TRBD1 is a possible D gene (5 bases). This CDR3 has 16 residues. Germline V lookup: CDR1 SGHVS, CDR2 FNYEAQ. Trimming cost V 0 bases and J 5 bases, with 13 bases left between them. Written as DNA, the CDR3 is TGTGCCAGCAGCTTAGCGGGGCAGGGTATCAATGAAAAACTGTTTTTT. Protein: CASSLAGQGINEKLFF.

The chain is built from TRBV28 and TRBJ1-6, with 9 bases matching TRBD1. The CDR3 sequence is 14 residues long. The germline V gene encodes CDR1 MDHEN and CDR2 SYDVKM. V gave up 6 bases and J gave up 9 bases; unmatched junction bases: 6. CDR3 bases: TGTGCCAGCAGGCCGGGACAGGGATCTTCACCCCTCCACTTT. It specifies CASRPGQGSSPLHF.

The sample holds one count of this clone. Other DNA variants within this sample encode the same CDR3. The chain carries TRBV18 and TRBJ1-2; D might be TRBD1 (6 bases). The germline V gene encodes CDR1 KGHSH and CDR2 LQKENI. The CDR3 extends over 13 amino acids. Trimming stripped 3 bases from V and 2 bases from J, with 7 bases between. The CDR3 region has the DNA TGTGCCAGCTCACCCGGGGGCAACTATGGCTACACCTTC. Translating gives CASSPGGNYGYTF.